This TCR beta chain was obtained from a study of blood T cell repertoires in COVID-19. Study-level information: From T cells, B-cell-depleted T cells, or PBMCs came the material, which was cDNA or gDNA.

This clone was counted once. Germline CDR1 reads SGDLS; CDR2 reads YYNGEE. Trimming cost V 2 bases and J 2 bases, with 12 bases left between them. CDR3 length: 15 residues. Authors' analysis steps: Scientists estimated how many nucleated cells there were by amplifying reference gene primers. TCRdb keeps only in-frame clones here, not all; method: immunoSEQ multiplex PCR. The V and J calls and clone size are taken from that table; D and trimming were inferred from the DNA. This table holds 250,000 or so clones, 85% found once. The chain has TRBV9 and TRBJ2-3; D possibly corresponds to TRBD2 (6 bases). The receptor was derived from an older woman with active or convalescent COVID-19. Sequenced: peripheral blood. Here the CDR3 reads CASSVRDFNTDTQYF. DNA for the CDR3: TGTGCCAGCAGCGTTCGGGACTTCAACACAGATACGCAGTATTTT.